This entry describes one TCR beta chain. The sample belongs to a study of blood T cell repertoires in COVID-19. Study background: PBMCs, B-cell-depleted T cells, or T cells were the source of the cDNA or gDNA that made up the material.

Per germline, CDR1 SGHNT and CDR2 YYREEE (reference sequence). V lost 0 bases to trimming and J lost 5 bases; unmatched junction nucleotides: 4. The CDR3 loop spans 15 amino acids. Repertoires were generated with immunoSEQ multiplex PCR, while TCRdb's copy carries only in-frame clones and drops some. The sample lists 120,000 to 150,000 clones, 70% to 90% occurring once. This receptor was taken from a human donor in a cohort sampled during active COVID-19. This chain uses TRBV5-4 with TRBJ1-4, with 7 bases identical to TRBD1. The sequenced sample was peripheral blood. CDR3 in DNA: TGTGCCAGCAGCTTGGGAGGGACAGAAAATGAAAAACTGTTTTTT. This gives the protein CASSLGGTENEKLFF.